What follows are 10 T cell receptor beta chains derived from one specimen sequenced in a study of T cell responses to AZD1222 COVID-19 vaccine. TCRdb keeps only in-frame clones here, not all; method: immunoSEQ multiplex PCR. The sample contains roughly 180,000 clones, around 93% of which appear only once. The specimen comprised peripheral blood, sampled on day 0 of AZD1222 vaccination. These TCRs come from an adult in good health.

This clone is a singleton in its sample. The rearrangement uses TRBV29-1 and TRBJ2-3; 10 bases match TRBD1. CDR1 and CDR2 (germline): SQVTM, ANQGSEA. The CDR3 is made up of 14 amino acids. V shed 2 bases and J 4 bases; nucleotides not matched to a gene: 3. The CDR3 is CSVERQGAPDTQYF. CDR3 DNA sequence: TGCAGCGTTGAAAGACAGGGGGCCCCAGATACGCAGTATTTT.

The rearrangement uses TRBV9 and TRBJ1-1; 8 positions agree with TRBD1. Looked up from germline, CDR1 is SGDLS and CDR2 is YYNGEE. The CDR3 has 15 amino acids. V was pared by 8 bases and J by 0 bases, with 9 bases of the junction left unmatched. CDR3 sequence (DNA): TGTGCCAGTAGAGCAGGGGGCGGGATGAACACTGAAGCTTTCTTT. The encoded protein is CASRAGGGMNTEAFF.

The chain uses TRBV28 and TRBJ2-7; possible D gene TRBD1, 6 bases. V was shortened by 6 bases and J by 5 bases, with 14 bases between the two germline ends. Germline V gene data show CDR1 as MDHEN and CDR2 as SYDVKM. The CDR3 spans 13 residues. The CDR3 sequence is CASRRYRVHEQYF. Written as DNA, the CDR3 is TGTGCCAGCAGACGTTACAGGGTACACGAGCAGTACTTC.

V is TRBV6-2 or TRBV6-3 and J is TRBJ2-7; D might be TRBD1 or TRBD2, each matching 5 bases. V was clipped by 2 bases and J by 2 bases, with 13 bases between them. This CDR3 region has 15 residues. Germline assignment: CDR1 MNHEY and CDR2 SVGEGT. The CDR3 region is CASSYGGGLPYEQYF. The CDR3 DNA reads TGTGCCAGCAGTTACGGTGGGGGTCTTCCCTACGAGCAGTACTTC.

The rearrangement joins TRBV7-3 to TRBJ2-1; TRBD2 aligns across 7 bases. Germline V lookup: CDR1 SGHTA, CDR2 FQGTGA. The CDR3 is made up of 15 amino acids. V shed 2 bases, J shed 4 bases, and the junction held 5 bases outside the gene matches. The CDR3 DNA follows: TGTGCCAGCAGCTTAGGCGGGAGTAGGTACAATGAGCAGTTCTTC. Its translation: CASSLGGSRYNEQFF. The full variable domain, in which reference TRBV7-3 and TRBJ2-1 provide the parts outside the CDR3, is GAGVSQTPSNKVTEKGKYVELRCDPISGHTALYWYRQSLGQGPEFLIYFQGTGAADDSGLPNDRFFAVRPEGSVSTLKIQRTERGDSAVYLCASSLGGSRYNEQFFGPGTRLTVL.

This rearrangement joins TRBV7-2 to TRBJ2-3, with D possibly TRBD1 on 5 matching bases. This CDR3 has 16 amino acids. From germline, CDR1 is SGHTA and CDR2 FQGNSA. Trimming stripped 6 bases from V and 0 bases from J, with 16 bases between. The CDR3 reads CASSSWTFSSTDTQYF. As DNA, the CDR3 is TGTGCCAGCAGTTCTTGGACATTTAGTAGCACAGATACGCAGTATTTT.

This clone was seen once. The V and J genes are TRBV9 and TRBJ1-2, with D uncertain. Germline V gene lookup returns CDR1 SGDLS and CDR2 YYNGEE. The CDR3 length is 13 residues. V was clipped by 0 bases and J by 6 bases, with 9 bases between them. The CDR3 coding sequence is TGTGCCAGCAGCGTAGTGGGGAGCGATGGCTACACCTTC. Its protein product is CASSVVGSDGYTF.

CDR3: CAISDGDRGIYNEQFF. CDR3 DNA sequence: TGTGCCATCAGTGACGGGGACAGGGGAATCTACAATGAGCAGTTCTTC. The chain joins TRBV10-3 to TRBJ2-1; 10 positions agree with TRBD1. Germline lookup yields CDR1 ENHRY and CDR2 SYGVKD. V lost 3 bases, J lost 3 bases, and 5 bases stayed unmatched. The CDR3 consists of 16 residues.

CDR3 in amino acids: CASSKGRGSTDTQYF. CDR3 coding DNA: TGTGCCAGCAGCAAAGGCCGGGGTAGCACCGATACGCAGTATTTT. The gene calls are TRBV21-1 and TRBJ2-3; TRBD2 is the table's D call, not checked against the DNA. TRBV21-1 is annotated as a pseudogene. The CDR3 extends over 15 amino acids.

The chain employs TRBV28 and TRBJ1-2; perhaps TRBD1 as D (5 bases). The germline gives CDR1 MDHEN, CDR2 SYDVKM. The CDR3 covers 15 residues. V was pared by 5 bases and J by 2 bases, with 15 bases between. The CDR3 DNA reads TGTGCCAGCAGTCAGCGGGGGGAGAGAAACTATGGCTACACCTTC. This codes for CASSQRGERNYGYTF.